The sequence of this T cell receptor beta chain was determined in a study of blood T cell repertoires in COVID-19. Study details: The samples span acute and convalescent COVID-19 from the United States, Italy and Spain.

CDR3 size: 13 residues. J lost 6 bases, V lost 6 bases, and 6 bases had no gene match. Per the germline V gene, CDR1 is LNHDA and CDR2 is SQIVND (reference sequence). Clones were sequenced by immunoSEQ multiplex PCR, and TCRdb holds only the in-frame ones, with some missing. Counted here are roughly 30,000 clones, around 86% occurring once; the ten biggest clones make up approximately 15%. V usage is TRBV19 and J usage is TRBJ2-7, with TRBD1 identical over 9 bases. The sample comprised peripheral blood. The TCR was taken from a human donor in a cohort sampled during active COVID-19. The donor label of this sample is uncertain. The CDR3 coding sequence is TGTGCCAGTAGCCTGGGACAGGGATCCGAGCAGTACTTC. Translation: CASSLGQGSEQYF.